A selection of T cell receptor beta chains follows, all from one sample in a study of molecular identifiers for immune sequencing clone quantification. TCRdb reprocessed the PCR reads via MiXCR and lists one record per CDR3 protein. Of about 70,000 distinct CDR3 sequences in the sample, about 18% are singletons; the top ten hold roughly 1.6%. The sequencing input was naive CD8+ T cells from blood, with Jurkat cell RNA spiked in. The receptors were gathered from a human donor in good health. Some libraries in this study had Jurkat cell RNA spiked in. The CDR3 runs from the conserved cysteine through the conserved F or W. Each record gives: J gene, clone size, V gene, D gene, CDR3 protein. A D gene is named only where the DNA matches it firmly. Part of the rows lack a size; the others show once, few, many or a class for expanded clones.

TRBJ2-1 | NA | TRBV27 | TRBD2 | CAGSFGGRVVEQFF
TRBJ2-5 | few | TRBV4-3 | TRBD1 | CASSQDRGLTETQYF
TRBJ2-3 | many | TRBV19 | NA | CASTIVPGEGPNLGHRTQYF
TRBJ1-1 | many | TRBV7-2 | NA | CASKVWGATEAFF
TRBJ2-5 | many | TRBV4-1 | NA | CASSAPGEGQETQYF
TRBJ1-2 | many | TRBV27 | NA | CASSLSSQGYYGYTF
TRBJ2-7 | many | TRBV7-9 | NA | CASSNTALAYEQYF
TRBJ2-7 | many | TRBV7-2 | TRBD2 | CASSLVAGGYEQYF
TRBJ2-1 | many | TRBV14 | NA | CASSQDHLFLEHSYNEQFF
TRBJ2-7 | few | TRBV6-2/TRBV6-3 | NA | CASSYALRPYEQYF
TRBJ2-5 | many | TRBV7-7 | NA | CASNPLQPGPQETQYF
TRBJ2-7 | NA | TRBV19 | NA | CASSIQGNYEQYF
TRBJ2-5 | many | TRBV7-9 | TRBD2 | CASSSRLIGTSGRGETQYF
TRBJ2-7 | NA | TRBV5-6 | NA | CAGSSPGHEQYF
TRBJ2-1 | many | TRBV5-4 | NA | CASSLGSEFF
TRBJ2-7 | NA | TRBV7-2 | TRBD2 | CASRPMAGDMGEQYF
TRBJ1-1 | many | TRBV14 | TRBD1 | CASSHAGQGVEAFF
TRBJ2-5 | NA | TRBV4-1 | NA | CASSNLFQETQYF
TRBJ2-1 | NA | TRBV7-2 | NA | CASSPELGFSYNEQFF
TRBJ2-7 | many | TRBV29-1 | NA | CSVEDAYEQYF
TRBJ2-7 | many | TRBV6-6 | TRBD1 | CASSYSADRVKVYEQYF
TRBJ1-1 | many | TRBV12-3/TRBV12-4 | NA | CASQGEAPEAFF
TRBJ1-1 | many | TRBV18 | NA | CASSPEVNTEAFF
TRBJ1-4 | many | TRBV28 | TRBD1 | CASSFSPGQGNEKLFF
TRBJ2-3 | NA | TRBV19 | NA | CASSILASTDTRYF
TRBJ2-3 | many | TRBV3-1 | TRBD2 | CASSQDLFREGPGVDTQYF
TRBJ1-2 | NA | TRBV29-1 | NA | CSVEDGTKRDGYTF